The 19 T cell receptor beta chains reported below all come from one sample, sequenced in a study of T-cell memory formation after mild COVID-19 (dated by TCRdb to about 2021). The library relied on 5' RACE. TCRdb shows the sequencer as Illumina NovaSeq 6000. In TCRdb, the public reads were trimmed at Q25 with fastp and aligned with MiXCR, with productive beta chains retained. Rows with a matching CDR3 protein are joined into one entry that keeps the most common DNA and genes. Within this sample are about 470,000 distinct CDR3 sequences, with more than 20% of them counted one time only. The top ten constitute around 13% of the sample. Sequencing was performed on PBMCs or a T cell subset sorted from them (not recorded which). Every receptor here comes from an adult woman who had mild COVID-19 (a few samples of this study predate the infection). The sample titles of this study are shuffled in the database, so cell type and time point are left out; the donor was told from shared clones.

This clonotype was recorded a few times. V usage is TRBV7-9 and J usage is TRBJ2-2, with TRBD1 as a possible D gene (5 bases). The CDR3 sequence is 14 residues long. Between the trimmed V and J ends, which lost 8 bases and 10 bases, there was a span of 20 bases. Germline CDR1 reads SEHNR; CDR2 reads FQNEAQ (reference sequence). CDR3 in amino acids: CASLLLTVPPELFF. In DNA form, the CDR3 reads TGTGCCAGCCTCTTGCTGACAGTGCCCCCGGAGCTGTTTTTT.

This chain links TRBV7-3 with TRBJ2-3; 16 bases line up with TRBD2. The CDR3 covers 20 residues. Germline-derived CDR1 and CDR2 are SGHTA and FQGTGA. V dropped 4 bases and J dropped 2; count of bases not matched to a gene: 12. CDR3 region: CASSSSPGTSGRADTDTQYF. The CDR3 nucleotides read TGTGCCAGCAGCTCCAGTCCCGGGACTAGCGGGAGGGCGGACACAGATACGCAGTATTTT.

This clonotype was seen a few times. V gene TRBV7-9 combines with J gene TRBJ2-7; TRBD2 matches 11 bases. Germline assignment: CDR1 SEHNR and CDR2 FQNEAQ (reference sequence). With V trimmed by 3 bases and J by 6 bases, 10 bases remained unmatched. This CDR3 is 16 amino acids long. The DNA of the CDR3 is TGTGCCAGCAGCTTGCCCTTAGCGGGAGGGCCTTTCGAGCAGTACTTC. It encodes CASSLPLAGGPFEQYF.

The chain couples TRBV30 to TRBJ1-3, with a weak D call TRBD1 (5 bases). The germline V gene encodes CDR1 GTSNPN and CDR2 SVGIG (reference sequence). V was trimmed by 0 bases and J by 0 bases, leaving 9 bases between them. The length of the CDR3 is 15 residues. CDR3 coding DNA: TGTGCCTGGAGTGTACGGGGCATCTCTGGAAACACCATATATTTT. The encoded protein is CAWSVRGISGNTIYF.

CDR3 coding DNA: TGCAGTGCTAGTGGAGGAGGGCCTGACTACGAGCAGTACTTC. The encoded protein is CSASGGGPDYEQYF. This sequence joins TRBV20-1 and TRBJ2-7, with TRBD2 as a possible D gene (6 bases). With 3 bases removed from V and 3 bases from J, the gap between germline ends came to 15 bases. Germline CDR1 and CDR2: DFQATT and SNEGSKA (reference sequence). The length of the CDR3 is 14 residues.

The chain recombines TRBV6-2 or TRBV6-3 with TRBJ1-2, with TRBD1 matching 9 bases. This CDR3 is 15 amino acids long. Germline assignment: CDR1 MNHEY and CDR2 SVGEGT. With V trimmed by 2 bases and J by 7 bases, 8 bases remained unmatched. The DNA for the CDR3 is TGTGCCAGCAGTTACCGGGACAGGGCCCGTTCTGGCTACACCTTC. Protein sequence: CASSYRDRARSGYTF.

CDR3 bases: TGCGCCAGCAGCTTGTACCTAGCGGGGGGAGCAGATACGCAGTATTTT. Amino acids: CASSLYLAGGADTQYF. The V gene is TRBV5-1, the J gene TRBJ2-3; 11 nucleotides agree with TRBD2. The CDR3 runs to 16 residues. Germline CDR1 SGHRS, CDR2 YFSETQ. The ends lost 1 base at V and 4 bases at J; junction bases unmatched: 5.

The rearrangement joins TRBV5-1 to TRBJ2-1; D remains unclear. The ends were cut back, 1 base at V and 7 bases at J, with 9 bases in the middle. Per germline, CDR1 SGHRS and CDR2 YFSETQ. There are 13 residues in the CDR3. DNA for the CDR3: TGCGCCAGCAGCTTGATACTATCAAATGAGCAGTTCTTC. Protein: CASSLILSNEQFF.

The chain uses TRBV5-1 and TRBJ2-7; 11 nucleotides agree with TRBD2. Trimming cost V 3 bases and J 0 bases; bases outside gene matches: 5. CDR1 is SGHRS and CDR2 is YFSETQ in the germline V gene. CDR3 length: 16 amino acids. The CDR3 nucleotides are TGCGCCAGCAGCTCCAAAGGGACTAGCGGCTCCTACGAGCAGTACTTC. Translation: CASSSKGTSGSYEQYF.

This clonotype was recorded a few times. V and J are TRBV3-1 and TRBJ2-1, with D possibly matching TRBD1 (6 bases). There are 16 residues in the CDR3. V lost 0 bases and J 9 bases, leaving 18 bases between the germline ends. CDR1 and CDR2 (germline): LGHDT, YNNKEL (reference sequence). CDR3: CASSQDLHRDDGEQFF. CDR3 nucleotides: TGTGCCAGCAGCCAAGATCTTCACAGGGATGATGGTGAGCAGTTCTTC.

This clonotype was detected a few times. The chain links TRBV5-6 to TRBJ2-4, with TRBD1 as a possible D gene (6 bases). Trimming stripped 2 bases from V and 8 bases from J, with 20 bases between. Germline CDR1 SGHDT, CDR2 YYEEEE. The CDR3 has 16 amino acids. The CDR3, as DNA: TGTGCCAGCAGCTTTAGGACAGCGGCCTCCTCCTACATTCAGTACTTC. Amino acid sequence: CASSFRTAASSYIQYF.

This clonotype was observed a few times. V gene TRBV5-1 combines with J gene TRBJ1-1; the D gene is possibly TRBD1 (5 bases). Trimming took 10 bases from V and 3 from J, leaving 34 bases between them. In germline, CDR1 is SGHRS, CDR2 YFSETQ. This CDR3 is 19 amino acids long. In DNA, the CDR3 is TGCGCCTACGGTGGGACGACGGGTATTTGCCGACGTGAGGACACTGAAGCTTTCTTT. It codes for CAYGGTTGICRREDTEAFF.

This clonotype was seen a handful of times. The chain joins TRBV7-9 to TRBJ2-5; 10 bases fit TRBD2. The CDR3 covers 17 residues. Germline V gene data show CDR1 as SEHNR and CDR2 as FQNEAQ (reference sequence). J lost 5 bases, V lost 1 base, and 10 bases had no gene match. The CDR3 region is CASSLGTSGKKLETQYF. In nucleotides, the CDR3 is TGTGCCAGCAGCTTAGGGACTAGCGGCAAGAAATTGGAGACCCAGTACTTC.

This clonotype was detected only a few times. This chain joins TRBV12-3 or TRBV12-4 and TRBJ2-2; 9 nucleotides match TRBD1. The CDR3 contains 17 residues. J gave up 2 bases and V 3 bases, and 7 bases lay outside the gene matches. In nucleotides, the CDR3 is TGTGCCAGCAGTTTGCATTCGGGACAGGGAAACACCGGGGAGCTGTTTTTT. Translation: CASSLHSGQGNTGELFF.

The chain uses TRBV20-1 and TRBJ1-2, with D possibly TRBD1 on 5 matching bases. Trimming took off 4 bases at V and 3 bases at J, with 6 bases between the two ends. This CDR3 spans 11 amino acids. Germline loops: CDR1 DFQATT, CDR2 SNEGSKA (reference sequence). This chain's CDR3 is CSAKQDYGYTF. For the CDR3, the DNA is TGCAGTGCTAAACAGGACTATGGCTACACCTTC.

The chain employs TRBV19 and TRBJ1-5; D remains ambiguous. This CDR3 comprises 15 residues. The ends were cut back, 7 bases at V and 2 bases at J, with 15 bases in the middle. CDR1 is LNHDA, CDR2 SQIVND, per germline (reference sequence). CDR3 coding DNA: TGTGCCAGTAAACTGGACCTTTTGGGCAATCAGCCCCAGCATTTT. This gives the protein CASKLDLLGNQPQHF.

This clonotype was seen a handful of times. V usage is TRBV7-8 and J usage is TRBJ2-3; perhaps TRBD1 as D (7 bases). There are 13 residues in the CDR3. Looked up from germline, CDR1 is SGHVS and CDR2 is FQNEAQ. V lost 7 bases and J 4 bases, leaving 12 bases between the germline ends. In DNA, the CDR3 is TGTGCCAGCAACAGGGGAGGCGCAGATACGCAGTATTTT. Translated, it gives CASNRGGADTQYF.

A few counts support this clonotype. This sequence joins TRBV29-1 and TRBJ1-5, with 11 bases that match TRBD1. The CDR3 has 14 residues. Germline lookup yields CDR1 SQVTM and CDR2 ANQGSEA. After removal of 6 bases from V and 2 bases from J, the junction contained 3 bases not matched to a gene. CDR3 sequence: CSVGTGGGNQPQHF. Here the CDR3 DNA reads TGCAGCGTGGGGACAGGGGGAGGCAATCAGCCCCAGCATTTT.

The genes are TRBV7-2 and TRBJ2-1, with a tentative D call TRBD1 (6 bases). Trimming took 5 bases from V and 7 from J, leaving 15 bases between them. This CDR3 region has 14 residues. The V gene's germline CDR1 is SGHTA and CDR2 FQGNSA. As DNA, the CDR3 is TGTGCCAGCAGCCCCCTAGGGGGAATGAATGAGCAGTTCTTC. As protein: CASSPLGGMNEQFF.